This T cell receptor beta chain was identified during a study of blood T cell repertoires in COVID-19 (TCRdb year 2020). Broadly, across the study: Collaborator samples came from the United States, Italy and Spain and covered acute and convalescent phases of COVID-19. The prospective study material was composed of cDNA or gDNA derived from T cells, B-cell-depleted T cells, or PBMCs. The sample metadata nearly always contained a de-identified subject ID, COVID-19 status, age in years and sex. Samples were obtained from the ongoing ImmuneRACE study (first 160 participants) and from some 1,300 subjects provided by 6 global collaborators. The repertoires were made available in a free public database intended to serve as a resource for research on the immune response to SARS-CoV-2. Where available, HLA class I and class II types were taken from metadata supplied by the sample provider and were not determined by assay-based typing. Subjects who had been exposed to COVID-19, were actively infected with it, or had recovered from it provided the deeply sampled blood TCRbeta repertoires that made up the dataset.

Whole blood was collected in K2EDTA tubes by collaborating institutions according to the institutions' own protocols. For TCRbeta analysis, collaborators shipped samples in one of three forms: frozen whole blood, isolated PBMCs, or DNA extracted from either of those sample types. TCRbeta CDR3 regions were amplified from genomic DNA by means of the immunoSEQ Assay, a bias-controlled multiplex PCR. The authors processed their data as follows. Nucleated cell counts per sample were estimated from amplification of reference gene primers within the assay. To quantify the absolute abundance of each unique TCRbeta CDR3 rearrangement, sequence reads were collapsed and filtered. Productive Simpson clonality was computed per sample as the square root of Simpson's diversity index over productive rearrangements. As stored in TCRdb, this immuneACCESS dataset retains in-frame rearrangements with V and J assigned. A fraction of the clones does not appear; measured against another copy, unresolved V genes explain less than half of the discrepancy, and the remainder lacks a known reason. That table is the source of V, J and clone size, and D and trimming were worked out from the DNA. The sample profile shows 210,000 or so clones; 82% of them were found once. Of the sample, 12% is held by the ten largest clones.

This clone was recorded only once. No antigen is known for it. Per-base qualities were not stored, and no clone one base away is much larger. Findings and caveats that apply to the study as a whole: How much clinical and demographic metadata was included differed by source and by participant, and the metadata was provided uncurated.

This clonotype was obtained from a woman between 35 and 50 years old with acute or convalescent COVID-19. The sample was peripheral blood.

The CDR3 reads CASSPTGTAYNEQFF. At the DNA level, the sequence is TGTGCCAGCAGCCCCACCGGGACAGCATACAATGAGCAGTTCTTC. The chain employs TRBV11-3 and TRBJ2-1; 7 central nucleotides agree with TRBD1. From V the trimming removes 5 bases and from J it removes 4 bases, while the gene matches leave 8 bases of the junction unaccounted for. CDR1 is given as SGHNT and CDR2 as YENEEA, both from the germline V gene. Its CDR3 holds 15 amino acids, cysteine through phenylalanine. The only DNA kept is the CDR3, 45 bases in frame from the first base.